This T cell receptor (beta chain) was captured in a study of blood T cells in healthy people across ages. For the second PCR, which ran for about 6 to 11 cycles, a sample-barcoded 5' primer and a J-beta primer mix were used. TCRdb itself ran the 5' RACE reads through MiXCR, one entry per CDR3 protein. Of some 900,000 distinct CDR3 sequences in the sample, 29% were seen once. The CDR3 loop spans 14 amino acids. V lost 4 bases, J lost 4 bases, and 5 bases stayed unmatched. Germline V gives CDR1 MNHEY, CDR2 SMNVEV (reference sequence). Study findings and constraints: Investigators viewed diversity estimates from one million T cells as underestimates, the study reported.

Remarks on this clonotype: What it recognizes is unknown.

This chain joins TRBV27 and TRBJ2-3, with TRBD2 matching 7 bases. The sequencing sample was made of blood. This TCR came from an elderly woman in good health. The CDR3 here is CASSYGRLPDTQYF. DNA for the CDR3: TGTGCCAGCAGTTACGGGAGGTTGCCAGATACGCAGTATTTT.